These T cell receptor beta chains were read from a single sample in a study of blood T cell repertoires in COVID-19. Libraries were prepared by immunoSEQ multiplex PCR; TCRdb keeps only in-frame clonotypes and omits some of them. There are roughly 47,000 clones in the sample; about 89% occur only once, and roughly 15% lies in the top ten. Specimen: peripheral blood. The source is a man in his 70s with active COVID-19. CDR3s include the opening cysteine and the closing phenylalanine or tryptophan. The D gene is left open where the match is weak. Expanded clones are given a class, and other clones once, few, many or no size at all.

D: TRBD1; size: .; V: TRBV7-2; J: TRBJ2-1; CDR3: CASSSRTGNEQFF; DNA: TGTGCCAGCAGCTCCAGGACAGGGAATGAGCAGTTCTTC
D: .; size: once; V: TRBV5-1; J: TRBJ1-1; CDR3: CASSLAAGDAEAFF; DNA: TGCGCCAGCAGCTTGGCTGCGGGTGATGCTGAAGCTTTCTTT
D: .; size: .; V: TRBV2; J: TRBJ1-2; CDR3: CASRPVEEGYGYTF; DNA: TGTGCCAGCAGGCCCGTGGAAGAGGGCTATGGCTACACCTTC
D: .; size: .; V: TRBV19; J: TRBJ1-4; CDR3: CASTQGRGTNEKLFF; DNA: TGTGCCAGTACCCAAGGTCGGGGGACTAATGAAAAACTGTTTTTT
D: .; size: .; V: TRBV19; J: TRBJ2-7; CDR3: CARMDYPRTYEQYF; DNA: TGTGCCAGAATGGATTACCCGAGGACCTACGAGCAGTACTTC
D: .; size: .; V: TRBV5-1; J: TRBJ2-5; CDR3: CASSLDMETQYF; DNA: TGCGCCAGCAGCTTGGATATGGAGACCCAGTACTTC
D: TRBD2; size: .; V: TRBV20-1; J: TRBJ2-7; CDR3: CSASAPLGGVSFYEQYF; DNA: TGCAGTGCTAGTGCACCGCTCGGGGGGGTATCATTCTACGAGCAGTACTTC
D: TRBD1; size: .; V: TRBV10-3; J: TRBJ2-1; CDR3: CAISLTGDNEQFF; DNA: TGTGCCATCAGTCTGACAGGGGACAATGAGCAGTTCTTC
D: .; size: .; V: TRBV9; J: TRBJ1-2; CDR3: CASSAGRNYGYTF; DNA: TGTGCCAGCAGCGCGGGGAGGAACTATGGCTACACCTTC
D: TRBD1; size: .; V: TRBV10-2; J: TRBJ1-2; CDR3: CASIRTGTNYGYTF; DNA: TGCGCCAGCATCAGGACAGGCACCAACTATGGCTACACCTTC
D: .; size: .; V: TRBV13; J: TRBJ2-7; CDR3: CASSLDSTYEQYF; DNA: TGTGCCAGCAGCTTAGACAGCACCTACGAGCAGTACTTC
D: TRBD1; size: .; V: TRBV5-8; J: TRBJ2-1; CDR3: CASSFGQGAYNEQFF; DNA: TGTGCCAGCAGCTTCGGACAGGGGGCTTACAATGAGCAGTTCTTC
D: .; size: .; V: TRBV7-9; J: TRBJ2-7; CDR3: CASRPGPGRRNEQYF; DNA: TGTGCCAGCAGGCCCGGGCCGGGTCGGAGGAACGAGCAGTACTTC
D: TRBD1; size: .; V: TRBV24-1; J: TRBJ1-4; CDR3: CATSDSAGGPNEKLFF; DNA: TGTGCCACCAGTGACTCGGCAGGGGGGCCTAATGAAAAACTGTTTTTT
D: TRBD1; size: .; V: TRBV7-2; J: TRBJ2-7; CDR3: CASSTREGQGEWYEQYF; DNA: TGTGCCAGCAGCACAAGGGAGGGACAGGGGGAATGGTACGAGCAGTACTTC
D: .; size: .; V: TRBV6-6; J: TRBJ1-5; CDR3: CASSYSAGSDQPQHF; DNA: TGTGCCAGCAGTTACTCCGCGGGGAGTGATCAGCCCCAGCATTTT
D: .; size: .; V: TRBV6-2/TRBV6-3; J: TRBJ1-1; CDR3: CASSRTARNTEAFF; DNA: TGTGCCAGCAGTCGGACAGCCCGGAACACTGAAGCTTTCTTT
D: .; size: .; V: TRBV10-2; J: TRBJ1-1; CDR3: CASSQGLQEAFF; DNA: TGCGCCAGCAGTCAAGGACTCCAGGAAGCTTTCTTT
D: .; size: few; V: TRBV19; J: TRBJ2-3; CDR3: CASRNPGRGHRTDTQYF; DNA: TGTGCCAGTAGGAACCCTGGTAGGGGACACCGCACAGATACGCAGTATTTT
D: .; size: once; V: TRBV12-3/TRBV12-4; J: TRBJ1-1; CDR3: CASSPDRATEAFF; DNA: TGTGCCAGCAGTCCAGACAGAGCCACTGAAGCTTTCTTT
D: .; size: .; V: TRBV12-5; J: TRBJ1-3; CDR3: CASGFVSSGNTIYF; DNA: TGTGCTAGTGGTTTTGTCAGCTCTGGAAACACCATATATTTT
D: TRBD1; size: .; V: TRBV6-5; J: TRBJ1-3; CDR3: CASSSTGAKGNTIYF; DNA: TGTGCCAGCAGTTCGACAGGGGCCAAGGGAAACACCATATATTTT
D: TRBD2; size: .; V: TRBV15; J: TRBJ2-6; CDR3: CATTRRGVSGANVLTF; DNA: TGTGCCACCACCCGACGGGGGGTCTCTGGGGCCAACGTCCTGACTTTC
D: TRBD1; size: .; V: TRBV19; J: TRBJ1-5; CDR3: CASSIVGQGIQPQHF; DNA: TGTGCCAGTAGTATAGTGGGACAGGGGATTCAGCCCCAGCATTTT
D: TRBD1; size: .; V: TRBV5-4; J: TRBJ2-7; CDR3: CASSRYGQGNEQYF; DNA: TGTGCCAGCAGCAGGTACGGACAGGGGAACGAGCAGTACTTC
D: .; size: .; V: TRBV4-2; J: TRBJ2-3; CDR3: CASSQGQRYTDTQYF; DNA: TGTGCCAGCAGCCAAGGACAGCGATACACAGATACGCAGTATTTT
D: TRBD1; size: .; V: TRBV12-3/TRBV12-4; J: TRBJ1-2; CDR3: CASNPQGGGYTF; DNA: TGTGCCAGCAACCCACAGGGGGGTGGCTACACCTTC
D: .; size: .; V: TRBV7-6; J: TRBJ2-7; CDR3: CASSLTGNSYEQYF; DNA: TGTGCCAGCAGCTTAACCGGGAACTCCTACGAGCAGTACTTC
D: TRBD1; size: .; V: TRBV5-1; J: TRBJ2-1; CDR3: CASSLSGTANNEQFF; DNA: TGCGCCAGCAGCTTGTCCGGGACAGCTAACAATGAGCAGTTCTTC
D: TRBD1; size: .; V: TRBV7-2; J: TRBJ2-5; CDR3: CASSLRGRETQYF; DNA: TGTGCCAGCAGCTTAAGGGGGCGGGAGACCCAGTACTTC
D: TRBD1; size: .; V: TRBV27; J: TRBJ1-1; CDR3: CASSLSGTGGVTEAFF; DNA: TGTGCCAGCAGTTTATCTGGGACAGGGGGTGTCACTGAAGCTTTCTTT
D: .; size: .; V: TRBV6-5; J: TRBJ2-7; CDR3: CAATGSTYEQYF; DNA: TGTGCCGCAACAGGGTCCACCTACGAGCAGTACTTC
D: .; size: .; V: TRBV1; J: TRBJ2-5; CDR3: CTSRTSGAGETQYF; DNA: TGCACCAGCAGGACTAGCGGGGCCGGGGAGACCCAGTACTTC
D: .; size: .; V: TRBV6-2/TRBV6-3; J: TRBJ2-7; CDR3: CASSKLTRGDEQYF; DNA: TGTGCCAGCAGCAAACTGACCAGGGGCGACGAGCAGTACTTC
D: TRBD2; size: .; V: TRBV28; J: TRBJ2-3; CDR3: CASGRAGGHGDTQYF; DNA: TGTGCCAGCGGAAGGGCGGGGGGGCATGGAGATACGCAGTATTTT
D: .; size: .; V: TRBV19; J: TRBJ1-3; CDR3: CASTPRRGNTIYF; DNA: TGTGCCAGCACCCCCCGTCGGGGAAACACCATATATTTT
D: TRBD2; size: .; V: TRBV7-6; J: TRBJ2-7; CDR3: CASSDAGTSGTAGEQYF; DNA: TGTGCCAGCAGCGACGCAGGGACTAGCGGGACGGCGGGGGAGCAGTACTTC
D: .; size: few; V: TRBV2; J: TRBJ2-7; CDR3: CASSEAQGFGDEQYF; DNA: TGTGCCAGCAGTGAAGCGCAGGGGTTCGGAGACGAGCAGTACTTC